This T cell receptor (beta chain) was recorded in a study of Graves' ophthalmopathy and Graves' hyperthyroidism. At the level of the study: Stable hyperthyroidism meant no progression to ophthalmopathy within 18 months of follow-up.

V was clipped by 5 bases and J by 6 bases, with 10 bases between them. CDR3 length equals 12 residues. Looked up from germline, CDR1 is LNHDA and CDR2 is SQIVND (reference sequence). Study-level points and caveats: The authors also found most expanded thyroid clonotypes above 0.001 frequency in blood.

Eligible hyperthyroidism cases comprised new diagnoses of under 2 months' duration in individuals aged 18 to 65. A diagnosis was made from clinical symptoms together with serum thyroxine, TRAb, thyroid ultrasound and orbital computed tomography. Scientists amplified the TCR beta CDR3 regions from RNA transcripts. A first-round RT-PCR used HTBI primers, followed by a second-round multiplex PCR. Via MiXCR, TCRdb re-called the multiplex PCR reads, giving one row per CDR3 protein. This sample yields roughly 1.1 million distinct CDR3 sequences, of which less than 45% are seen a single time; around 10% belongs to the top ten. This clonotype has a count of ten or more. As yet, its antigen is unknown.

The sequence came from an adult man with Graves' hyperthyroidism. V usage is TRBV19 and J usage is TRBJ1-2; no firm D call. The sequenced sample consisted of peripheral blood or thyroid tissue (not recorded which). CDR3: CASSSASDGYTF. CDR3 bases: TGTGCCAGTAGTTCGGCAAGCGATGGCTACACCTTC.